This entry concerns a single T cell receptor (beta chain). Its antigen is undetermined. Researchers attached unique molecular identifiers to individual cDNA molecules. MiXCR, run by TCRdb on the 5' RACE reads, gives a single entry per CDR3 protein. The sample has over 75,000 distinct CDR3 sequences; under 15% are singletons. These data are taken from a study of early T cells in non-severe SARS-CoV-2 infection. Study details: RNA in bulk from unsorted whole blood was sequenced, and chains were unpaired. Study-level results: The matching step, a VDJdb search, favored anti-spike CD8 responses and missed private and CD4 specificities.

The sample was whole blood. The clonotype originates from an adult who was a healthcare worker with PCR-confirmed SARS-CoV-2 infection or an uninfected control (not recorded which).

CDR3 residues: CASSTPQGSGYTF. In nucleotides, the CDR3 is TGTGCCAGCAGCACCCCCCAGGGGTCTGGCTACACCTTC. The chain carries TRBV5-5 and TRBJ1-2, with D perhaps matching TRBD1 (6 bases). The CDR3 is 13 residues long. Germline V gene data show CDR1 as SGHKS and CDR2 as YYEKEE (reference sequence). V lost 4 bases and J 7 bases, leaving 14 bases between the germline ends.